These T cell receptor beta chains were read from a single sample in a study of blood T cell repertoires in COVID-19. The method was immunoSEQ multiplex PCR; TCRdb's version includes in-frame clones alone and lacks a portion of them. The data show 120,000 to 150,000 clones, 70% to 90% seen once. The specimen was peripheral blood. These receptors were collected from a woman aged 60-75 years with COVID-19, enrolled during active disease. Each CDR3 is given with its conserved first and last residue. The D gene is left open where the match is weak. Some rows have no size entry. The others give once, few or many, or a class for an expanded clone.

clone_size j_call v_call d_call cdr3_nt cdr3_aa
. TRBJ2-5 TRBV28 TRBD1 TGTGCCAGCAGCCCGCAGCGGGGACAGGGGTTAGAGACCCAGTACTTC CASSPQRGQGLETQYF
. TRBJ1-1 TRBV6-4 . TGTGCCAGCAGTGCGACTGTTAACACTGAAGCTTTCTTT CASSATVNTEAFF
. TRBJ1-5 TRBV2 . TGTGCCAGCAGTGAAGCAGGCAGGGGCTATAGCAATCAGCCCCAGCATTTT CASSEAGRGYSNQPQHF
. TRBJ2-5 TRBV3-1/TRBV3-2 . TGTGCCAGCAGCCAAGCGTCCGAGACCCAGTACTTC CASSQASETQYF
. TRBJ2-7 TRBV29-1 TRBD1 TGCAGCGTTGTTGACAGGGGGAGGATTTCGAAATACGAGCAGTACTTC CSVVDRGRISKYEQYF
. TRBJ1-1 TRBV7-9 . TGTGCCAGCCGGGGGAACACTGAAGCTTTCTTT CASRGNTEAFF
few TRBJ1-6 TRBV18 TRBD1 TGTGCCAGCTCACCCGCGTGGGGGGACAGGGGAGGCTCACCCCTCCACTTT CASSPAWGDRGGSPLHF
. TRBJ2-1 TRBV5-1 TRBD2 TGCGCCAGCAGCTTGGCGGCGGGGGTCACCTACAATGAGCAGTTCTTC CASSLAAGVTYNEQFF
. TRBJ2-1 TRBV10-3 TRBD2 TGTGCCATCAATGGTGCGGGGGGCAATGAGCAGTTCTTC CAINGAGGNEQFF
. TRBJ1-2 TRBV5-1 TRBD1 TGCGCCAGCAGCTTGGAATTGGCAGGGGGAGGCTACACCTTC CASSLELAGGGYTF
few TRBJ1-5 TRBV30 TRBD1 TGTGCCACGCGACAGGGACCCAATCAGCCCCAGCATTTT CATRQGPNQPQHF
. TRBJ2-7 TRBV7-2 . TGTGCCAGCAGCTTGAACAAGGGGGACGAGCAGTACTTC CASSLNKGDEQYF
. TRBJ2-5 TRBV12-3/TRBV12-4 . TGTGCCAGCAGCCGGGTCTTCGAGACCCAGTACTTC CASSRVFETQYF
. TRBJ1-1 TRBV27 TRBD1 TGTGCCAGCAGCTTCAACGGACAGGGGGCTTGGACTGAAGCTTTCTTT CASSFNGQGAWTEAFF
. TRBJ1-2 TRBV2 . TGTGCCAGCGTCAGGAAAGACTACACCTTC CASVRKDYTF
. TRBJ1-1 TRBV6-5 . TGTGCCAGCAGTTACGGAGGCAACACTGAAGCTTTCTTT CASSYGGNTEAFF
. TRBJ2-3 TRBV7-9 TRBD1 TGTGCCAGCAGCTTCGAACGGGACAGGCGAGCAGATACGCAGTATTTT CASSFERDRRADTQYF
. TRBJ2-5 TRBV10-3 TRBD2 TGTGCCGCCGGGACTAGCGGGGGTACGGAGACCCAGTACTTC CAAGTSGGTETQYF
. TRBJ2-1 TRBV7-2 TRBD2 TGTGCCAGCAGTATAACCGGGACTAGTCACCACAATGAGCAGTTCTTC CASSITGTSHHNEQFF
. TRBJ2-3 TRBV27 . TGTGCCAGCTCAACACCTAGCACAGATACGCAGTATTTT CASSTPSTDTQYF
once TRBJ1-4 TRBV6-5 . TGTGCCAGCAGTCATGAGGGACTAAGGGGTGAAAAACTGTTTTTT CASSHEGLRGEKLFF
. TRBJ1-1 TRBV27 . TGTGCCAGCAGTCTGCTGGGGCGGAACACTGAAGCTTTCTTT CASSLLGRNTEAFF
. TRBJ2-3 TRBV28 . TGTGCCAGCAGTTTCGGCCAGGGGAGGGTCACAGATACGCAGTATTTT CASSFGQGRVTDTQYF
. TRBJ1-1 TRBV5-6 . TGTGCCAGCAGCCTTCGGGGGGCTGGGACTGAAGCTTTCTTT CASSLRGAGTEAFF
. TRBJ2-7 TRBV7-9 TRBD1 TGTGCCAGCAGCCCACCGACAGGGACCACCTACGAGCAGTACTTC CASSPPTGTTYEQYF
. TRBJ1-3 TRBV5-5 . TGTGCCAGCAGCTTGGTCCGCGGGAGCTCTGGAAACACCATATATTTT CASSLVRGSSGNTIYF
. TRBJ2-5 TRBV3-1/TRBV3-2 . TGTGCCAGCAGCCAAGATACTATAAGGGGAGAGACCCAGTACTTC CASSQDTIRGETQYF
. TRBJ1-1 TRBV27 . TGTGCCAGCAGTGCCAAAGCCTTGAACACTGAAGCTTTCTTT CASSAKALNTEAFF
. TRBJ1-3 TRBV7-8 TRBD1 TGTGCCAGCAGCCCCCAGGGGGCTGGAAACACCATATATTTT CASSPQGAGNTIYF
. TRBJ1-1 TRBV7-9 . TGTGCCAGCAGCCAAGCAAGGACAAAGAATGAAGCTTTCTTT CASSQARTKNEAFF
many TRBJ2-7 TRBV4-1 TRBD2 TGCGCCAGCAGCCAGGCCGGGACTAGCGGGGTTTTCTCCTACGAGCAGTACTTC CASSQAGTSGVFSYEQYF
. TRBJ1-1 TRBV27 . TGTGCCAGCAGTCTGATCCCCGTGTCAGGGTCAAGGGCTTTCTTT CASSLIPVSGSRAFF
. TRBJ1-6 TRBV11-2 . TGTGCCAGCAGAACCCTTGTCCGGGGTCGTAATTCACCCCTCCACTTT CASRTLVRGRNSPLHF
. TRBJ1-2 TRBV2 . TGTGCCAGCAGTGATATAGAGAACTATGGCTACACCTTC CASSDIENYGYTF
. TRBJ2-7 TRBV30 . TGTGCCTGGAGTGCAGGGGAAAACTACGAGCAGTACTTC CAWSAGENYEQYF
. TRBJ1-5 TRBV28 TRBD1 TGTGCCAGCAGCACCCGGGACAGAACGTATCAGCCCCAGCATTTT CASSTRDRTYQPQHF
. TRBJ1-4 TRBV5-6 TRBD1 TGTGCCAGCAGCTCGGAACAGGGGGCGCTTGGAGAAAAACTGTTTTTT CASSSEQGALGEKLFF
few TRBJ1-2 TRBV2 . TGTGCCAGCAGTGTATCCCGGGCAGCGGGCTATGGCTACACCTTC CASSVSRAAGYGYTF
. TRBJ1-2 TRBV19 . TGTGCCAGTAGCCGCAGAGGGGACACCCTCTATGGCTACACCTTC CASSRRGDTLYGYTF
. TRBJ1-2 TRBV9 TRBD1 TGTGCCAGCAGCGTAGCGGGACAGGGGATCAACTATGGCTACACCTTC CASSVAGQGINYGYTF
. TRBJ1-3 TRBV6-2/TRBV6-3 . TGTGCCAGCAGTTACCAAGGACAGTTGTCTGGAAACACCATATATTTT CASSYQGQLSGNTIYF
. TRBJ2-1 TRBV7-9 . TGTGCCAGCAGCCCCTCGGTACAGGCCACCTACAATGAGCAGTTCTTC CASSPSVQATYNEQFF
. TRBJ1-3 TRBV5-1 . TGCGCCAGCAGCTGGGGGACTACGGGCGGAAACACCATATATTTT CASSWGTTGGNTIYF
. TRBJ1-2 TRBV27 . TGTGCCAGCAGCAGCGGGCAGGGTGGCTACACCTTC CASSSGQGGYTF
. TRBJ2-3 TRBV5-4 TRBD2 TGTGCCAGCAGCTTGGCCCTAGCGGGGGGCACAGATACGCAGTATTTT CASSLALAGGTDTQYF
few TRBJ2-3 TRBV7-8 TRBD2 TGTGCCAGCAGCCTAGGACTAGGGGAGGCAGATACGCAGTATTTT CASSLGLGEADTQYF
. TRBJ1-2 TRBV27 TRBD1 TGTGCCAGCGGACAGGGCTATGGCTACACCTTC CASGQGYGYTF
. TRBJ1-1 TRBV2 . TGTGCCAGCAGTGACGTCCAGGGAGGTGAAGCTTTCTTT CASSDVQGGEAFF
. TRBJ2-6 TRBV11-2 TRBD1 TGTGCCAGCAGCCACTGGGACAGGGTTTCCTCTGGGGCCAACGTCCTGACTTTC CASSHWDRVSSGANVLTF
. TRBJ2-7 TRBV2 TRBD1 TGTGCCAGCAGTGACCCGGGACAGGGGTCCTACGAGCAGTACTTC CASSDPGQGSYEQYF
. TRBJ2-1 TRBV11-3 . TGTGCCAGCAGCTTGGGCTCCAGGGAGCAGTTCTTC CASSLGSREQFF
. TRBJ1-2 TRBV29-1 TRBD1 TGCAGCGTTGAGGACAGGGCAAGGGGCTATGGCTACACCTTC CSVEDRARGYGYTF
. TRBJ2-7 TRBV7-3 TRBD1 TGTGCCAGCAGCTTACAGGGGGCCTACGAGCAGTACTTC CASSLQGAYEQYF
once TRBJ1-1 TRBV18 TRBD1 TGTGCCAGCTCACCTAGACAGGGTTCCACTGAAGCTTTCTTT CASSPRQGSTEAFF
. TRBJ2-5 TRBV27 TRBD2 TGTGCCAGCAGTTCCAGACTAGCGGGGGGGCAAGAGACCCAGTACTTC CASSSRLAGGQETQYF
. TRBJ2-3 TRBV5-4 TRBD1 TGTGCCAGCAGGCCTAGGACAGGACGAGAGGCAGATACGCAGTATTTT CASRPRTGREADTQYF